These 10 T cell receptor beta chains were all obtained from the same sample, sequenced in a study of OX40 agonist ivuxolimab in advanced cancers. Generated by immunoSEQ multiplex PCR, the TCRdb table keeps only in-frame clones and is missing some. The table records about 82,000 clones, almost 90% of them present only once. This specimen consisted of CD4+ or CD8+ T cells sorted from blood, obtained in a trial of the OX40 agonist ivuxolimab. The receptors were sampled from an adult with an advanced solid tumor such as melanoma, head and neck, liver or kidney cancer.

Points on this clone: An end of the junction does not agree with germline; a read error may underlie this. The chain is built from TRBV2 and TRBJ1-2; D is perhaps TRBD1 (6 bases). The CDR3 is made up of 15 amino acids. From germline, CDR1 is SNHLY and CDR2 FYNNEI. Written as DNA, the CDR3 is TGTGCCACCCATTTGACAGGCGCCACTAACTATGGCTACATCTTC. Translated, it gives CATHLTGATNYGYIF.

Details on this clone: The sample holds other DNA sequences that translate to the same CDR3. The rearrangement uses TRBV7-2 and TRBJ2-7; 7 nucleotides agree with TRBD1. The CDR3 length is 14 residues. Germline lookup yields CDR1 SGHTA and CDR2 FQGNSA. Unmatched junction bases numbered 7, after V lost 4 bases and J lost 4 bases. The CDR3 protein is CASSWRQGPYEQYF. The CDR3 DNA reads TGTGCCAGCAGCTGGAGACAGGGACCTTACGAGCAGTACTTC.

The chain is built from TRBV6-1 and TRBJ2-3, with 10 bases aligning to TRBD2. The CDR3 runs 14 residues. Germline values: CDR1 MNHNS, CDR2 SASEGT. Trimming at V came to 6 bases and at J to 6 bases, leaving 6 bases not matched to a gene. CDR3 sequence: CASRRAGGHDTQYF. In nucleotides, the CDR3 is TGTGCCAGCAGGAGAGCGGGAGGGCACGATACGCAGTATTTT.

This chain uses TRBV5-1 with TRBJ2-5; either TRBD1 or TRBD2 may supply D (5 bases each). Trimming removed 0 bases at V and 5 bases at J, with 8 bases between. The CDR3 is 13 residues long. The germline V gene has CDR1 SGHRS and CDR2 YFSETQ. CDR3 residues: CASSLGGGETQYF. CDR3 nucleotides: TGCGCCAGCAGCTTGGGGGGCGGGGAGACCCAGTACTTC.

The V and J genes are TRBV6-6 and TRBJ2-2; D possibly matches TRBD1 or TRBD2 (6 bases each). Germline CDR1 MNHNY, CDR2 SVGAGI (reference sequence). This CDR3 region has 14 residues. Trimming left V 6 bases short and J 8 bases short, with 16 bases between. The CDR3 DNA reads as TGTGCCAGCAGGGGGACGGGGGCGCCTGGGGAGCTGTTTTTT. Translation: CASRGTGAPGELFF.

This chain connects TRBV5-1 to TRBJ2-5; the match to TRBD2 covers 8 bases. The J call is doubtful: the DNA matches TRBJ2-7 better. Germline V lookup: CDR1 SGHRS, CDR2 YFSETQ. The CDR3 spans 13 residues. CDR3 DNA: TGCGCCAGCAGCCGGCGGGGGGACTCCGAGCAGTACTTC. Amino acids: CASSRRGDSEQYF.

The J gene is TRBJ2-7, the V gene TRBV2, with 8 bases matching TRBD2. Germline lookup yields CDR1 SNHLY and CDR2 FYNNEI. The CDR3 sequence is 14 residues long. The ends lost 2 bases at V and 5 bases at J; junction bases unmatched: 5. The CDR3 DNA reads TGTGCCAGCAGTGAAAACGGGGGGGTCCACGAGCAGTACTTC. Protein sequence: CASSENGGVHEQYF.

The chain recombines TRBV7-9 with TRBJ2-5, with D possibly being TRBD1 (5 bases). Germline CDR1 reads SEHNR; CDR2 reads FQNEAQ (reference sequence). This CDR3 has 15 residues. V lost 3 bases to trimming and J lost 5 bases, with 16 bases between them. DNA for the CDR3: TGTGCCAGCAGCTTGATAGGGGCCGGAAGGGAGACCCAGTACTTC. Amino acids: CASSLIGAGRETQYF.

This rearrangement joins TRBV15 to TRBJ2-5, with TRBD2 identical over 8 bases. The CDR3 is made up of 14 amino acids. The ends lost 1 base at V and 2 bases at J; junction bases unmatched: 0. CDR1 is LNHNV, CDR2 YYDKDF, per germline (reference sequence). The CDR3 DNA reads as TGTGCCACCAGCAGAGGACTAGCGCAAGAGACCCAGTACTTC. This gives the protein CATSRGLAQETQYF.

This chain joins TRBV25-1 and TRBJ2-2, with 9 nucleotides matching TRBD1. J lost 0 bases, V lost 0 bases, and 2 bases had no gene match. This CDR3 is 17 amino acids long. Germline assignment: CDR1 MGHDK and CDR2 SYGVNS. CDR3 residues: CASSEYGTGSNTGELFF. The CDR3 DNA reads as TGTGCCAGCAGTGAATATGGGACAGGGTCGAACACCGGGGAGCTGTTTTTT.